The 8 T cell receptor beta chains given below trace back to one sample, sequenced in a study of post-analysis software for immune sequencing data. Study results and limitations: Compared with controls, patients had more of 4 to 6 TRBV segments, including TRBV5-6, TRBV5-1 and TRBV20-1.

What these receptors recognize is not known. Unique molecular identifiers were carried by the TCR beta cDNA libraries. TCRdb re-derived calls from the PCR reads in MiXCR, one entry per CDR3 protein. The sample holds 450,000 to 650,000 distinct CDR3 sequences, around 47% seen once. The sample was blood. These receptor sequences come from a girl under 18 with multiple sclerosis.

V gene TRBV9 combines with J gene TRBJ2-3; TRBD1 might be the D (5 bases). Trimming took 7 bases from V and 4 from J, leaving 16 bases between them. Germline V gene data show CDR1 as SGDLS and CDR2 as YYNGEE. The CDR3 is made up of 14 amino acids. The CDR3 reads CASDRTFTSDTQYF. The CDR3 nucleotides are TGTGCCAGCGACAGAACCTTTACGTCAGATACGCAGTATTTT.

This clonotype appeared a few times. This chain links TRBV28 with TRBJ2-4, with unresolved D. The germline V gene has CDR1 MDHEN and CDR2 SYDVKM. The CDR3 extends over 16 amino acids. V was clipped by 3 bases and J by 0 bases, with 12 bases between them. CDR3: CASSLLTAIAKNIQYF. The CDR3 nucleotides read TGTGCCAGCAGTTTGCTCACGGCTATAGCCAAAAACATTCAGTACTTC. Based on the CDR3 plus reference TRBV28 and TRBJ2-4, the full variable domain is DVKVTQSSRYLVKRTGEKVFLECVQDMDHENMFWYRQDPGLGLRLIYFSYDVKMKEKGDIPEGYSVSREKKERFSLILESASTNQTSMYLCASSLLTAIAKNIQYFGAGTRLSVL.

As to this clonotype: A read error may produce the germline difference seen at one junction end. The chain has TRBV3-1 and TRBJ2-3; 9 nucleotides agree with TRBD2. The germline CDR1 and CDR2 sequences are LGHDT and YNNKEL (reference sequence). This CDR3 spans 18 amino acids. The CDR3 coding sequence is TGTGCCAGCAGCCCGGGACTGGCGGGGGGGCGAAACACAGATATGCAGTATTTT. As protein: CASSPGLAGGRNTDMQYF.

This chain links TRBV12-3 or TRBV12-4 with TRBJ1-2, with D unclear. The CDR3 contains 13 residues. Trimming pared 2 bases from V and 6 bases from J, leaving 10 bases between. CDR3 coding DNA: TGTGCCAGCAGTTTAAATGAGCGGGATGGCTACACCTTC. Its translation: CASSLNERDGYTF.

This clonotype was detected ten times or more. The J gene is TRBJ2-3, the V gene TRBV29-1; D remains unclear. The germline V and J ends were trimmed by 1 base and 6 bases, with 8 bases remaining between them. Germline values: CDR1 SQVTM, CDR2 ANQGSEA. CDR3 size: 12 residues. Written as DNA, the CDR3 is TGCAGCGTTGAAGCCTCGACGGATACGCAGTATTTT. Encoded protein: CSVEASTDTQYF.

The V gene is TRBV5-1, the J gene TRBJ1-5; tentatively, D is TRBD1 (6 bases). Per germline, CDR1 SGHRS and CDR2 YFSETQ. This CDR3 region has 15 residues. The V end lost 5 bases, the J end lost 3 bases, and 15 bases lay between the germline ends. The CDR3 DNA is TGCGCCAGCAGTTTGCAGGGGTTGTACAATCAGCCCCAGCATTTT. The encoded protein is CASSLQGLYNQPQHF.

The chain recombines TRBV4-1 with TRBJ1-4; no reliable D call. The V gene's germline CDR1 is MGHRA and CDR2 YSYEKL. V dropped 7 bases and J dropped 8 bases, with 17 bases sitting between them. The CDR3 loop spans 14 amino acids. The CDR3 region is CASTRGSAGEKLFF. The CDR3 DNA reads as TGCGCCAGCACCAGAGGGTCAGCGGGAGAAAAACTGTTTTTT.

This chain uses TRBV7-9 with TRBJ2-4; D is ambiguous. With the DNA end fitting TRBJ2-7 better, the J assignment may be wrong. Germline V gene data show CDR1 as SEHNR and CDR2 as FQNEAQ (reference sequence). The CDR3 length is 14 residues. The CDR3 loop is CASRLPGEANEQYF. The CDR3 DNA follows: TGTGCCAGCAGGCTCCCGGGCGAAGCTAACGAGCAGTACTTC.